These 14 T cell receptor beta chains came from one sample sequenced in a study of human T cells and chemical hapten exposure. MiXCR, applied by TCRdb to the RACE reads, yields one record per CDR3 protein. The data show around 62,000 distinct CDR3 sequences, approximately 7% seen once. Time point reported: pre-sensitization, week 0. As for treatment: therapeutic diphenylcyclopropenone sensitization with weekly scalp DPC. This specimen was whole blood, taken in connection with sensitization to the hapten diphenylcyclopropenone (DPC). The receptors come from a woman in her twenties or thirties with alopecia areata. Some clones in this sample may be carry-over from other donors' samples.

This clonotype was counted many times. This chain links TRBV20-1 with TRBJ1-1; D gene ambiguous. CDR1 and CDR2 from the germline V gene are DFQATT and SNEGSKA (reference sequence). This CDR3 has 12 residues. CDR3 sequence reads: CRSLRDENEAFF. CDR3 DNA sequence: TGCCGATCCCTGCGGGATGAGAATGAAGCTTTCTTT.

There are many counts of this clonotype. The genes are TRBV18 and TRBJ1-2, with D perhaps matching TRBD1 (6 bases). V was trimmed by 6 bases and J by 4 bases, leaving 9 bases between them. The CDR3 is 12 residues long. The germline gives CDR1 KGHSH, CDR2 LQKENI. Here the CDR3 DNA reads TGTGCCAGCTCCGGGGACATCTATGGCTACACCTTC. Its translation is CASSGDIYGYTF.

This clonotype was seen only a few times. V usage is TRBV29-1 and J usage is TRBJ1-1, with 7 bases that match TRBD1. The germline CDR1 and CDR2 sequences are SQVTM and ANQGSEA. The CDR3 contains 17 residues. Trimming cost V 6 bases and J 0 bases; bases outside gene matches: 16. CDR3 amino acids: CSVQGKGRTLMNTEAFF. CDR3 in DNA: TGCAGCGTACAGGGGAAAGGTAGAACTCTAATGAACACTGAAGCTTTCTTT.

This clonotype has only a few counts. The CDR3 nucleotides are TGCGCCAGCAGCTTGTCGGCGAACTATAATTCACCCCTCCACTTT. Translated, it gives CASSLSANYNSPLHF. V usage is TRBV5-1 and J usage is TRBJ1-6; no clear D. Trimming pared 1 base from V and 3 bases from J, leaving 8 bases between. Germline assignment: CDR1 SGHRS and CDR2 YFSETQ. The CDR3 sequence is 15 residues long.

The sample holds many counts of this clonotype. The V call is TRBV29-1, the J call TRBJ2-7; D may correspond to TRBD1 or TRBD2 (5 bases each). The V and J ends lost 4 bases and 6 bases respectively, with 16 bases between them. This CDR3 is 13 amino acids long. The germline gives CDR1 SQVTM, CDR2 ANQGSEA. Here the CDR3 DNA reads TGCAGCGTTGGAGGGGCGTTGGGGGTCGAGCAGTACTTC. This translates into CSVGGALGVEQYF.

This clonotype was counted at least ten times. This rearrangement joins TRBV20-1 to TRBJ1-6, with D possibly TRBD1 on 5 matching bases. V shed 1 base and J shed 0 bases, with 16 bases lying between them. CDR3 size: 18 residues. Per the germline V gene, CDR1 is DFQATT and CDR2 is SNEGSKA (reference sequence). CDR3 region: CSARGGRVESSYNSPLHF. CDR3 in DNA: TGCAGTGCTAGAGGGGGCAGGGTCGAAAGCTCCTATAATTCACCCCTCCACTTT.

This clonotype was seen ten or more times. The chain uses TRBV18 and TRBJ2-3; 9 nucleotides agree with TRBD1. CDR1 KGHSH and CDR2 LQKENI come from the germline V gene. The CDR3 length is 16 residues. After removal of 4 bases from V and 2 bases from J, the junction contained 7 bases not matched to a gene. CDR3 amino acids: CASSLGTGPPTDTQYF. CDR3 bases: TGTGCCAGCTCACTTGGGACAGGGCCCCCCACAGATACGCAGTATTTT.

A few counts support this clonotype. This CDR3 reads CASSLTPNTEAFF. The CDR3, as DNA: TGTGCCAGCAGCTTGACCCCAAACACTGAAGCTTTCTTT. The V gene is TRBV5-4, the J gene TRBJ1-1; D unresolved. The germline V and J ends were trimmed by 1 base and 2 bases, with 6 bases remaining between them. Germline loops: CDR1 SGHNT, CDR2 YYREEE (reference sequence). This CDR3 has 13 residues.

Many counts were recorded for this clonotype. The rearrangement links TRBV29-1 to TRBJ2-5; TRBD1 is a possible D gene (6 bases). Germline loops: CDR1 SQVTM, CDR2 ANQGSEA. This CDR3 comprises 13 residues. V was pared by 6 bases and J by 1 base, with 12 bases between. The CDR3 region is CSVARQVQETQYF. The CDR3 coding sequence is TGCAGCGTGGCAAGACAGGTCCAAGAGACCCAGTACTTC.

V gene TRBV27 combines with J gene TRBJ1-6; a weak D match, TRBD1 (6 bases). Trimming removed 5 bases at V and 0 bases at J, with 17 bases between. From germline, CDR1 is MNHEY and CDR2 SMNVEV (reference sequence). The CDR3 totals 18 residues. The chain's CDR3 is CASSPSYRESSYNSPLHF. The CDR3 DNA is TGTGCCAGCAGTCCTTCTTACAGGGAAAGCTCCTATAATTCACCCCTCCACTTT.

For this clonotype: A much larger clone differs by one base, so this may be a read error. The chain carries TRBV15 and TRBJ2-3, with D possibly being TRBD1 (6 bases). The CDR3 extends over 14 amino acids. Germline V gene sequence: CDR1 LNHNV, CDR2 YYDKDF (reference sequence). CDR3 DNA: TGTGCCACCAGCAGAGCAGGGGATGGAGATATGCAGTATTTT. Amino acids: CATSRAGDGDMQYF.

The sample holds many counts of this clonotype. The V call is TRBV6-1, the J call TRBJ1-6; D call uncertain. CDR3 length equals 14 residues. V was pared by 0 bases and J by 4 bases, with 4 bases between. Germline CDR1 is MNHNS and CDR2 is SASEGT. Here the CDR3 reads CASSEAVYNSPLHF. In DNA, the CDR3 is TGTGCCAGCAGTGAAGCGGTGTATAATTCACCCCTCCACTTT.

This clonotype was found many times. The V gene is TRBV20-1, the J gene TRBJ2-1; 13 bases align to TRBD2. The CDR3 is made up of 15 amino acids. V lost 6 bases to trimming and J lost 9 bases; unmatched junction nucleotides: 11. The germline V gene has CDR1 DFQATT and CDR2 SNEGSKA (reference sequence). The CDR3 bases are TGCAGTGCCACCAGGGAAGGACTAGCGGGAGCTGAGCAGTTCTTC. Translating gives CSATREGLAGAEQFF.

The V call is TRBV6-2 or TRBV6-3, the J call TRBJ1-1; maybe TRBD1 (6 bases). The CDR3 covers 13 residues. Trimming removed 5 bases at V and 1 base at J, with 8 bases between. CDR1 is MNHEY, CDR2 SVGEGT, per germline. CDR3 nucleotide sequence: TGTGCCAGCAGTGCACAGGGGAACACTGAAGCTTTCTTT. It encodes CASSAQGNTEAFF.